The sequence of this T cell receptor beta chain was determined in a study of blood T cell repertoires in COVID-19. Study-wide background: There were acute and convalescent COVID-19 samples, and they came from the United States, Italy and Spain.

This CDR3 is 15 amino acids long. J lost 8 bases, V lost 5 bases, and 9 bases had no gene match. The V gene's germline CDR1 is SGHVS and CDR2 FQNEAQ. Using immunoSEQ multiplex PCR, the repertoire was profiled, and TCRdb retains in-frame clones only, with some absent. The data show roughly 140,000 clones, approximately 83% seen once. Sequenced input: peripheral blood. This TCR was sampled from a woman aged 60-70 years with COVID-19, enrolled during active disease. V is TRBV7-8 and J is TRBJ1-4; 9 bases match TRBD1. The CDR3 here is CASSTGQGINEKLFF. CDR3 sequence (DNA): TGTGCCAGCAGCACCGGACAGGGGATTAACGAAAAACTGTTTTTT. The entire variable domain, with the rest obtained from reference TRBV7-8 and TRBJ1-4, is as follows: GAGVSQSPRYKVAKRGQDVALRCDPISGHVSLFWYQQALGQGPEFLTYFQNEAQLDKSGLPSDRFFAERPEGSVSTLKIQRTQQEDSAVYLCASSTGQGINEKLFFGSGTQLSVL.